This entry lists 9 T cell receptor delta chains sequenced from one sample in a study of gamma-delta chains in newborns, infants, children. TCRdb re-called the reads via CATT. Among fewer than 12,000 delta-chain clones listed, approximately 10% were seen once. The source material was blood. The receptors here all came from a child who was a newborn, infant or young child, either healthy, febrile or measles-vaccinated (not recorded which).

Only a few counts were recorded for this clone. This likely reflects a read error, since a far larger clone is one base away. This sequence joins TRDV2 and TRDJ1; TRDD3 aligns across 13 bases. J was trimmed by 0 bases and V by 3 bases; bases with no gene match: 18. The CDR3 covers 21 residues. The germline V gene encodes CDR1 GEAIGNYY and CDR2 EKD. The CDR3: CACDALLGDTRSGRHTDKLIF. DNA of the CDR3: TGTGCCTGTGACGCCTTACTGGGGGATACGCGATCGGGGCGTCACACCGATAAACTCATCTTT.

The rearrangement links TRDV2 to TRDJ3; TRDD3 agrees at 10 bases. V lost 0 bases to trimming and J lost 3 bases; unmatched junction nucleotides: 13. The germline V gene encodes CDR1 GEAIGNYY and CDR2 EKD. There are 21 residues in the CDR3. The chain's CDR3 is CACDTVSLGDSKSWDTRQMFF. The CDR3 nucleotides read TGTGCCTGTGACACCGTCTCCCTGGGGGATAGCAAGAGCTGGGACACCCGACAGATGTTTTTC.

The V gene is TRDV2, the J gene TRDJ3; D is possibly TRDD3 (5 bases). CDR1 is GEAIGNYY, CDR2 EKD, per germline. V was cut by 0 bases and J by 0 bases, with 8 bases left in between. This CDR3 spans 17 amino acids. The CDR3 spells CACDTGDSSWDTRQMFF. The CDR3 DNA follows: TGTGCCTGTGACACCGGGGACAGCTCCTGGGACACCCGACAGATGTTTTTC.

This clone was detected only a few times. One base separates it from a far larger clone, so it is likely a read error. Distinct nucleotide sequences in the sample also encode this CDR3. The genes are TRDV2 and TRDJ3; 12 positions match TRDD3. Germline values: CDR1 GEAIGNYY, CDR2 EKD. Trimming removed 0 bases from V and 5 bases from J; junction bases left unmatched: 4. The length of the CDR3 is 18 residues. DNA of the CDR3: TGTGCCTGTGACACCGTACTGGGGGATACCCGGGACACCCGACAGATGTTTTTC. Encoded protein: CACDTVLGDTRDTRQMFF.

A few counts support this clone. The chain recombines TRDV1 with TRDJ1, with 7 bases aligning to TRDD3. CDR1 TSWWSYY and CDR2 QGS come from the germline V gene. The CDR3 is 19 residues long. The trim removed 4 bases at V and 0 bases at J, leaving 17 bases unmatched. The CDR3 is CALGVGSPWGFQYTDKLIF. CDR3 sequence (DNA): TGTGCTCTTGGGGTGGGCTCCCCCTGGGGGTTCCAGTACACCGATAAACTCATCTTT.

Only a few counts were recorded for this clone. One end of the junction does not line up with germline, which may come from a read error. The V call is TRDV2, the J call TRDJ3; 12 bases are a match to TRDD3. The length of the CDR3 is 20 residues. Per the germline V gene, CDR1 is GEAIGNYY and CDR2 is EKD. The CDR3 loop is CASDTVKLGDTSWDTRQMFF. In nucleotides, the CDR3 is TGTGCCAGTGACACCGTAAAACTGGGGGATACCTCCTGGGACACCCGACAGATGTTTTTC.

This clone was observed a few times. This chain links TRDV2 with TRDJ1; TRDD3 matches 10 bases. V trimming: 2 bases; J trimming: 2 bases; junction bases outside the gene matches: 28. Germline V gene lookup returns CDR1 GEAIGNYY and CDR2 EKD. This CDR3 is built from 23 residues. In DNA, the CDR3 is TGTGCCTGTGACAGAGTCGTATCGGGGGATACGCGTACTCTGGCCGGGGGAACCGATAAACTCATCTTT. Translating it yields CACDRVVSGDTRTLAGGTDKLIF.

Only a few counts were recorded for this clone. This chain joins TRDV2 and TRDJ3; 9 positions match TRDD3. Unmatched junction bases numbered 8, after V lost 0 bases and J lost 0 bases. In germline, CDR1 is GEAIGNYY, CDR2 EKD. The CDR3 loop spans 20 amino acids. This CDR3 is CACDTLLGDSSSWDTRQMFF. The CDR3 DNA is TGTGCCTGTGACACCTTACTGGGGGACTCCAGCTCCTGGGACACCCGACAGATGTTTTTC.

By frequency in the sample, this clone is medium-sized. V is TRDV2 and J is TRDJ1; the D gene is possibly TRDD1 (6 bases). Germline lookup yields CDR1 GEAIGNYY and CDR2 EKD. CDR3 length: 17 residues. V lost 3 bases and J 4 bases, leaving 23 bases between the germline ends. CDR3 DNA sequence: TGTGCCTGTGACCTGTTGCATGGAAATACCCGCGACGATAAACTCATCTTT. Amino acid sequence: CACDLLHGNTRDDKLIF.